Presented here are 30 T cell receptor beta chains from one specimen sequenced in a study of shared clonotypes between healthy human individuals (dated by TCRdb to between 2020 and 2021). Libraries were made using the immunoSEQ multiplex PCR assay. TCRdb took over this immuneACCESS table, retaining in-frame rearrangements with V and J assigned. Such tables are incomplete; in checked studies, under half of the missing clones stem from an unresolved V gene, and the remainder is unexplained. The sample contains 850,000 to 1,200,000 clones, 75% of them found a single time. The ten biggest clones cover approximately 1.5% of the sample. The specimen was memory CD4+ T cells sorted from blood. The cell subset or site label, as the study defines it: CD45RA-negative fraction. The source of these receptors is a man aged 18 to 29 in good health.

V gene TRBV9 combines with J gene TRBJ2-3; D perhaps matches TRBD2 (5 bases). The germline V and J ends were trimmed by 1 base and 7 bases, with 13 bases remaining between them. The CDR3 spans 14 residues. Germline CDR1 and CDR2: SGDLS and YYNGEE. CDR3 sequence: CASSVHSGSNTQYF. For the CDR3, the DNA is TGTGCCAGCAGCGTACATTCGGGGTCTAATACGCAGTATTTT.

As regards this clone: This specimen includes other DNA sequences encoding the same CDR3. V is TRBV27 and J is TRBJ1-6; possible D gene TRBD1, 5 bases. The V gene lost 3 bases and the J gene lost 7 bases, with 13 bases spanning the gap. Germline-derived CDR1 and CDR2 are MNHEY and SMNVEV (reference sequence). CDR3 length: 15 residues. The CDR3 spells CASSLRGWGNSPLHF. The CDR3 DNA sequence: TGTGCCAGCAGTTTGCGGGGGTGGGGGAATTCACCCCTCCACTTT.

The rearrangement joins TRBV5-4 to TRBJ2-3; D remains ambiguous. The CDR3 is made up of 13 amino acids. CDR1 and CDR2 from the germline V gene are SGHNT and YYREEE (reference sequence). V was shortened by 4 bases and J by 5 bases, with 11 bases between the two germline ends. The CDR3 region has the DNA TGTGCCAGCAGCCGGAACCGAGGAGATACGCAGTATTTT. This translates into CASSRNRGDTQYF.

J is TRBJ1-1 and V is TRBV10-3; 8 positions agree with TRBD1. CDR3 length: 13 residues. V lost 10 bases, J lost 4 bases, and 8 bases stayed unmatched. In germline, CDR1 is ENHRY, CDR2 SYGVKD. CDR3 in DNA: TGTGCCACAGAAGGAACAGGGGGCACTGAAGCTTTCTTT. Translating gives CATEGTGGTEAFF.

V and J are TRBV25-1 and TRBJ2-3; 11 bases align to TRBD2. Germline lookup yields CDR1 MGHDK and CDR2 SYGVNS. The CDR3 loop spans 16 amino acids. Trimming took 4 bases from V and 4 from J; bases not matched to a gene: 7. Here the CDR3 reads CASSGLAGGLSDTQYF. DNA of the CDR3: TGTGCCAGCAGTGGATTAGCGGGGGGGCTTTCAGATACGCAGTATTTT.

The chain is built from TRBV9 and TRBJ2-5, with 9 bases lining up with TRBD1. The CDR3 covers 14 residues. CDR1 is SGDLS and CDR2 is YYNGEE in the germline V gene. With 2 bases clipped from V and 4 bases from J, the junction kept 3 bases outside the gene matches. CDR3 region: CASSVRQGGETQYF. Here the CDR3 DNA reads TGTGCCAGCAGCGTGAGACAGGGGGGAGAGACCCAGTACTTC.

The chain links TRBV6-6 to TRBJ2-7; 8 nucleotides match TRBD2. The CDR3 runs 14 residues. Germline CDR1 MNHNY, CDR2 SVGAGI (reference sequence). Trimming cost V 5 bases and J 7 bases; bases outside gene matches: 10. The CDR3 here is CASSPPAGVGEQYF. Here the CDR3 DNA reads TGTGCCAGCAGTCCCCCAGCGGGAGTAGGGGAGCAGTACTTC.

V is TRBV19 and J is TRBJ2-5; 9 bases map to TRBD1. Trimming removed 5 bases from V and 5 bases from J; junction bases left unmatched: 12. Germline V CDR1 and CDR2: LNHDA, SQIVND (reference sequence). This CDR3 comprises 16 residues. The CDR3 sequence: CASSGTGRANWETQYF. CDR3 nucleotide sequence: TGTGCCAGTAGTGGGACAGGGAGGGCCAACTGGGAGACCCAGTACTTC.

This clone was seen a few times. CDR3 sequence reads: CAWNWGSKNTEAFF. CDR3 DNA: TGTGCCTGGAATTGGGGCAGCAAAAACACTGAAGCTTTCTTT. The gene calls are TRBV30 and TRBJ1-1; tentative D call: TRBD1 (5 bases). The V end was cut by 4 bases, the J end by 2 bases, with 14 bases between. The germline V gene encodes CDR1 GTSNPN and CDR2 SVGIG (reference sequence). This CDR3 region has 14 residues.

This clone was seen a few times. The gene calls are TRBV5-1 and TRBJ2-5; 7 bases align to TRBD1. V lost 6 bases and J lost 3; bases outside the gene matches: 8. The V gene's germline CDR1 is SGHRS and CDR2 YFSETQ. This CDR3 contains 14 residues. This CDR3 reads CASTRTGLEETQYF. The CDR3, as DNA: TGCGCCAGCACCCGGACAGGTTTGGAAGAGACCCAGTACTTC.

As concerns this clone: In the same sample, other DNA sequences code for this CDR3. The chain combines TRBV30 with TRBJ1-2, with D hard to call. The CDR3 is 13 residues long. From germline, CDR1 is GTSNPN and CDR2 SVGIG (reference sequence). Trimming took 0 bases from V and 8 from J, leaving 13 bases between them. CDR3 in amino acids: CAWSVGQPGGYTF. The CDR3 region has the DNA TGTGCCTGGAGTGTAGGGCAGCCGGGAGGCTACACCTTC.

V gene TRBV7-9 combines with J gene TRBJ1-1, with D unclear. The CDR3 covers 14 residues. The germline V and J ends were trimmed by 1 base and 3 bases, with 9 bases remaining between them. Germline V CDR1 and CDR2: SEHNR, FQNEAQ (reference sequence). CDR3 DNA: TGTGCCAGCAGCTTAGATAGTACATACACTGAAGCTTTCTTT. It is translated as CASSLDSTYTEAFF.

This clone appeared a single time. The V gene is TRBV11-2, the J gene TRBJ2-7; D not certain. This CDR3 has 17 residues. Trimming took 1 base from V and 0 from J, leaving 16 bases between them. Germline V lookup: CDR1 SGHAT, CDR2 FQNNGV. CDR3 sequence (DNA): TGTGCCAGCAGCTTAGGGGGTCGTCAGACGAGCTCCTACGAGCAGTACTTC. This sequence encodes CASSLGGRQTSSYEQYF.

The J gene is TRBJ1-4, the V gene TRBV18; D is unclear. The CDR3 has 14 amino acids. Germline CDR1 and CDR2: KGHSH and LQKENI. V lost 0 bases, J lost 2 bases, and 4 bases lay in between. CDR3 amino acids: CASSPPGTNEKLFF. In nucleotides, the CDR3 is TGTGCCAGCTCACCACCTGGCACTAATGAAAAACTGTTTTTT.

This clone appeared a few times. V usage is TRBV5-5 and J usage is TRBJ1-1; tentatively, D is TRBD1 (5 bases). Germline V gene sequence: CDR1 SGHKS, CDR2 YYEKEE (reference sequence). The CDR3 is 13 residues long. The V and J ends lost 7 bases and 7 bases respectively, with 17 bases between them. CDR3 nucleotides: TGTGCCAGCGGAGAGACAGCTCGGTATGAAGCTTTCTTT. It encodes CASGETARYEAFF.

The chain joins TRBV7-8 to TRBJ1-1; D not certain. The germline V gene has CDR1 SGHVS and CDR2 FQNEAQ. The germline V and J ends were trimmed by 5 bases and 6 bases, with 7 bases remaining between them. The CDR3 sequence is 11 residues long. The CDR3 sequence: CASSDFSEAFF. DNA for the CDR3: TGTGCCAGCAGCGATTTTTCTGAAGCTTTCTTT.

The rearrangement joins TRBV5-1 to TRBJ2-7; D is undetermined. Germline-derived CDR1 and CDR2 are SGHRS and YFSETQ. The V end lost 0 bases, the J end lost 2 bases, and 9 bases lay between the germline ends. This CDR3 has 14 residues. Here the CDR3 DNA reads TGCGCCAGCAGCTTGGCCCCTACCACCTACGAGCAGTACTTC. Translation gives CASSLAPTTYEQYF.

This clone has only a few counts. The rearrangement links TRBV5-8 to TRBJ2-6; D unclear. This CDR3 comprises 13 residues. Trimming left V 7 bases short and J 4 bases short, with 9 bases between. Germline V lookup: CDR1 SGHTS, CDR2 YDEGEE. CDR3 sequence reads: CASRRSGANVLTF. DNA of the CDR3: TGTGCCAGCCGCCGATCGGGGGCCAACGTCCTGACTTTC. The full variable domain, completed using reference TRBV5-8 and TRBJ2-6, is EAGVTQSPTHLIKTRGQQATLRCSPISGHTSVYWYQQALGLGLQFLLWYDEGEERNRGNFPPRFSGRQFPNYSSELNVNALELEDSALYLCASRRSGANVLTFGAGSRLTVL.

The chain links TRBV5-4 to TRBJ2-3, with TRBD2 matching over 8 bases. Germline V gives CDR1 SGHNT, CDR2 YYREEE (reference sequence). The CDR3 sequence is 17 residues long. Unmatched junction bases numbered 8, after V lost 0 bases and J lost 2 bases. The CDR3 nucleotides are TGTGCCAGCAGCTTGGATGGTAGCGGGGTATTCACAGATACGCAGTATTTT. This sequence encodes CASSLDGSGVFTDTQYF.

The chain combines TRBV5-1 with TRBJ1-2; TRBD1 might be the D (6 bases). CDR3 length: 14 residues. With 4 bases removed from V and 3 bases from J, the gap between germline ends came to 13 bases. CDR1 and CDR2 from the germline V gene are SGHRS and YFSETQ. CDR3 sequence: CASSIQGMDYGYTF. CDR3 nucleotides: TGCGCCAGCAGCATACAGGGTATGGACTATGGCTACACCTTC.

The chain couples TRBV5-4 to TRBJ2-7; TRBD1 aligns across 8 bases. The CDR3 has 14 amino acids. The germline CDR1 and CDR2 sequences are SGHNT and YYREEE (reference sequence). V lost 3 bases and J lost 5; bases outside the gene matches: 7. CDR3 sequence reads: CASSSPGQVNEQYF. In DNA, the CDR3 is TGTGCCAGCAGCTCGCCGGGACAGGTTAACGAGCAGTACTTC.

Only one count was recorded for this clone. Other DNA sequences in this sample translate to the same CDR3. The chain joins TRBV6-5 to TRBJ2-7; 12 bases are shared with TRBD2. The trim removed 5 bases at V and 2 bases at J, leaving 1 base unmatched. This CDR3 contains 14 residues. Germline CDR1 reads MNHEY; CDR2 reads SVGAGI. DNA of the CDR3: TGTGCCAGCAGTCGGACTAGCGGGGCCTACGAGCAGTACTTC. As protein: CASSRTSGAYEQYF.

This clone was counted at least ten times. The rearrangement joins TRBV5-1 to TRBJ2-3; the D gene is possibly TRBD1 (6 bases). From germline, CDR1 is SGHRS and CDR2 YFSETQ. The CDR3 extends over 16 amino acids. With 4 bases removed from V and 6 bases from J, the gap between germline ends came to 21 bases. The CDR3 here is CASSRLGQPYVDTQYF. The DNA for the CDR3 is TGCGCCAGCAGCCGACTTGGACAGCCTTACGTGGATACGCAGTATTTT.

The rearrangement joins TRBV2 to TRBJ2-1; D remains ambiguous. This CDR3 contains 12 residues. V shed 5 bases and J shed 7 bases, with 9 bases lying between them. The germline CDR1 and CDR2 sequences are SNHLY and FYNNEI. The CDR3 protein is CASSPSGNEQFF. CDR3 DNA: TGTGCCAGCAGTCCTAGTGGAAATGAGCAGTTCTTC.

The V and J genes are TRBV23-1 and TRBJ2-5; D gene uncertain. TRBV23-1 is labeled an ORF, and its function is uncertain. Trimming removed 4 bases at V and 4 bases at J, with 1 base between. This CDR3 region has 10 residues. In DNA, the CDR3 is TGCGCCAGCAGTCCAGAGACCCAGTACTTC. It codes for CASSPETQYF.

The J gene is TRBJ1-1, the V gene TRBV5-1; D gene uncertain. The CDR3 runs to 15 residues. Germline V gene lookup returns CDR1 SGHRS and CDR2 YFSETQ. The V end lost 0 bases, the J end lost 6 bases, and 15 bases lay between the germline ends. This CDR3 reads CASSLEAAVTAEAFF. CDR3 in DNA: TGCGCCAGCAGCTTGGAGGCCGCGGTTACCGCTGAAGCTTTCTTT.

This clone showed up many times. The gene calls are TRBV5-1 and TRBJ2-5, with 9 bases matching TRBD1. From germline, CDR1 is SGHRS and CDR2 YFSETQ. After removal of 0 bases from V and 2 bases from J, the junction contained 5 bases not matched to a gene. The CDR3 spans 16 residues. CDR3 sequence: CASSLAPQGAQETQYF. In nucleotides, the CDR3 is TGCGCCAGCAGCTTGGCCCCACAGGGGGCACAAGAGACCCAGTACTTC.

This chain links TRBV5-1 with TRBJ2-5; weak D call: TRBD1 (5 bases). Trimming cost V 4 bases and J 3 bases, with 10 bases left between them. There are 13 residues in the CDR3. Germline V CDR1 and CDR2: SGHRS, YFSETQ. The CDR3 region has the DNA TGCGCCAGCAGCCACAGGACGGAAGAGACCCAGTACTTC. Translated, it gives CASSHRTEETQYF.

The chain recombines TRBV6-1 with TRBJ2-5, with D perhaps being TRBD1 or TRBD2 (5 bases each). CDR3 length equals 11 residues. Germline CDR1 MNHNS, CDR2 SASEGT. V lost 5 bases and J 11 bases, leaving 12 bases between the germline ends. CDR3 nucleotides: TGTGCCAGCAGTCAGGGTGGGGAGCAGTACTTC. This gives the protein CASSQGGEQYF.

The chain recombines TRBV30 with TRBJ2-6, with D possibly matching TRBD2 (6 bases). The V gene lost 8 bases and the J gene lost 0 bases, with 11 bases spanning the gap. Germline V gene lookup returns CDR1 GTSNPN and CDR2 SVGIG (reference sequence). The CDR3 has 14 amino acids. As DNA, the CDR3 is TGTGCCGGGGGGTGGATCTCTGGGGCCAACGTCCTGACTTTC. It specifies CAGGWISGANVLTF. Drawing the rest from reference TRBV30 and TRBJ2-6, the complete variable domain is SQTIHQWPATLVQPVGSPLSLECTVEGTSNPNLYWYRQAAGRGLQLLFYSVGIGQISSEVPQNLSASRPQDRQFILSSKKLLLSDSGFYLCAGGWISGANVLTFGAGSRLTVL.